These 32 T cell receptor beta chains were all obtained from the same sample, sequenced in a study of cytomegalovirus exposure and HLA in healthy donors. Primers included in the PCR were 60 Vbeta and 13 Jbeta primers. The table came from immunoSEQ multiplex PCR; TCRdb's copy has only in-frame clones and leaves some out. The profile shows 63,000 or so clones, 73% of them singletons. The sequenced sample was PBMCs. Receptors were obtained from a man aged 45-65 years in good health and CMV-seronegative.

The J gene is TRBJ2-5, the V gene TRBV7-2, with a weak D call TRBD1 (6 bases). The CDR3 runs to 15 residues. Trimming cost V 6 bases and J 0 bases, with 14 bases left between them. The V gene's germline CDR1 is SGHTA and CDR2 FQGNSA. The chain's CDR3 is CASSFTGLNQETQYF. CDR3 in DNA: TGTGCCAGCAGTTTCACAGGGTTGAACCAAGAGACCCAGTACTTC.

V gene TRBV9 combines with J gene TRBJ1-4, with 8 bases fitting TRBD1. CDR1 is SGDLS and CDR2 is YYNGEE in the germline V gene. The CDR3 has 15 residues. V lost 0 bases, J lost 7 bases, and 5 bases stayed unmatched. CDR3 in amino acids: CASSVGTGYGEKLFF. The CDR3 bases are TGTGCCAGCAGCGTAGGGACAGGGTACGGTGAAAAACTGTTTTTT. The full variable domain, in which reference TRBV9 and TRBJ1-4 provide the parts outside the CDR3, is DSGVTQTPKHLITATGQRVTLRCSPRSGDLSVYWYQQSLDQGLQFLIQYYNGEERAKGNILERFSAQQFPDLHSELNLSSLELGDSALYFCASSVGTGYGEKLFFGSGTQLSVL.

The genes are TRBV18 and TRBJ2-5; tentative D call: TRBD1 (5 bases). V was shortened by 0 bases and J by 4 bases, with 18 bases between the two germline ends. Germline loops: CDR1 KGHSH, CDR2 LQKENI. The CDR3 is 17 residues long. CDR3 residues: CASSPPGLRAMGETQYF. The CDR3, as DNA: TGTGCCAGCTCACCACCGGGGCTCAGGGCGATGGGAGAGACCCAGTACTTC.

The V call is TRBV7-8, the J call TRBJ1-3, with 7 positions matching TRBD1. V lost 5 bases to trimming and J lost 1 base; unmatched junction nucleotides: 5. Germline CDR1 SGHVS, CDR2 FQNEAQ. This CDR3 spans 15 amino acids. DNA for the CDR3: TGTGCCAGCAGCATAGACAGGGTATCTGGAAACACCATATATTTT. It specifies CASSIDRVSGNTIYF.

J is TRBJ2-3 and V is TRBV27, with 7 bases matching TRBD2. Trimming removed 4 bases from V and 3 bases from J; junction bases left unmatched: 13. The CDR3 has 17 residues. Germline V gene sequence: CDR1 MNHEY, CDR2 SMNVEV (reference sequence). The DNA for the CDR3 is TGTGCCAGCAGTTCGGGGACCAGCGGGGTGAGGACAGATACGCAGTATTTT. This gives the protein CASSSGTSGVRTDTQYF.

The rearrangement uses TRBV2 and TRBJ2-5; 7 nucleotides align to TRBD1. The CDR3 is 13 amino acids. Germline V lookup: CDR1 SNHLY, CDR2 FYNNEI. Losses at the gene ends were 4 bases for V and 4 bases for J; bases not matched to a gene: 3. The CDR3: CASSAGGRETQYF. In nucleotides, the CDR3 is TGTGCCAGCAGTGCAGGGGGAAGAGAGACCCAGTACTTC.

V and J are TRBV27 and TRBJ2-3; 7 bases fit TRBD2. J gave up 3 bases and V 7 bases, and 10 bases lay outside the gene matches. Germline loops: CDR1 MNHEY, CDR2 SMNVEV (reference sequence). The CDR3 sequence is 15 residues long. CDR3 region: CASTRGRAGTDTQYF. The CDR3 region has the DNA TGTGCCAGCACCCGGGGGAGAGCGGGGACAGATACGCAGTATTTT.

V and J are TRBV2 and TRBJ2-5; no clear D gene. V dropped 6 bases and J dropped 5 bases, with 7 bases sitting between them. The germline V gene encodes CDR1 SNHLY and CDR2 FYNNEI. The CDR3 loop spans 11 amino acids. The CDR3 is CASRAPETQYF. Written as DNA, the CDR3 is TGTGCCAGCAGGGCCCCGGAGACCCAGTACTTC.

CDR3 region: CASSMGQGTSGSWTQYF. CDR3 sequence (DNA): TGTGCCAGTAGTATGGGACAGGGGACTAGCGGGAGCTGGACCCAGTACTTC. The V gene is TRBV19, the J gene TRBJ2-5, with 14 bases matching TRBD2. J gave up 7 bases and V 3 bases, and 10 bases lay outside the gene matches. The CDR3 loop spans 17 amino acids. Germline V gene sequence: CDR1 LNHDA, CDR2 SQIVND (reference sequence).

This clone was counted only a few times. The V call is TRBV19, the J call TRBJ1-1; D might be TRBD1 (6 bases). V lost 2 bases and J lost 3, with 13 bases in between. Germline CDR1 reads LNHDA; CDR2 reads SQIVND (reference sequence). The CDR3 runs to 15 residues. CDR3 DNA: TGTGCCAGTAGTATACGAGGGGGAGGGGACACTGAAGCTTTCTTT. It encodes CASSIRGGGDTEAFF.

V gene TRBV5-1 combines with J gene TRBJ1-2; 8 positions agree with TRBD1. J gave up 2 bases and V 0 bases, and 0 bases lay outside the gene matches. Germline V gene data show CDR1 as SGHRS and CDR2 as YFSETQ. This CDR3 is 14 amino acids long. The CDR3 loop reads CASSLGDRNYGYTF. CDR3 DNA sequence: TGCGCCAGCAGCTTGGGGGACAGGAACTATGGCTACACCTTC.

The table lists this clone with a few counts. V gene TRBV27 combines with J gene TRBJ1-6; perhaps TRBD1 as D (6 bases). This CDR3 comprises 14 residues. V was clipped by 3 bases and J by 13 bases, with 16 bases between them. CDR1 and CDR2 (germline): MNHEY, SMNVEV (reference sequence). CDR3 DNA: TGTGCCAGCAGTTTGGACAACAGGGTTGTCCCCCTCCACTTT. This translates into CASSLDNRVVPLHF.

The V and J genes are TRBV23-1 and TRBJ1-5; 9 bases agree with TRBD1. TRBV23-1 is noted as an ORF with a role that remains uncertain. With V trimmed by 1 base and J by 1 base, 11 bases remained unmatched. CDR3 length equals 19 residues. The CDR3 spells CASSQLFRQGGVSNQPQHF. CDR3 sequence (DNA): TGCGCCAGCAGTCAATTATTTCGACAGGGGGGCGTAAGCAATCAGCCCCAGCATTTT.

CDR3 amino acids: CSSSGSQTGSDGNTIYF. The DNA of the CDR3 is TGCAGCTCCTCAGGCTCCCAAACAGGGTCCGATGGAAACACCATATATTTT. The rearrangement uses TRBV29-1 and TRBJ1-3, with D possibly being TRBD1 (6 bases). Trimming shortened V by 8 bases and J by 3 bases, and 26 bases separated the two germline ends. The CDR3 spans 17 residues. Germline-derived CDR1 and CDR2 are SQVTM and ANQGSEA.

The CDR3 DNA reads as TGTGCCAGCAGTCCAATTCCGGGACAGAACACTGAAGCTTTCTTT. Amino acid sequence: CASSPIPGQNTEAFF. This sequence joins TRBV2 and TRBJ1-1, with a tentative D call TRBD1 (6 bases). The CDR3 extends over 15 amino acids. V lost 5 bases, J lost 1 base, and 14 bases lay in between. Looked up from germline, CDR1 is SNHLY and CDR2 is FYNNEI.

J is TRBJ1-4 and V is TRBV9; no firm D call. Trimming pared 0 bases from V and 5 bases from J, leaving 17 bases between. Germline CDR1 reads SGDLS; CDR2 reads YYNGEE. The CDR3 runs to 17 residues. This chain's CDR3 is CASSVDAWRGRNEKLFF. The CDR3 bases are TGTGCCAGCAGCGTAGACGCCTGGCGGGGTAGGAATGAAAAACTGTTTTTT.

The rearrangement links TRBV2 to TRBJ1-6; D gene uncertain. V lost 0 bases and J lost 0, with 6 bases in between. The CDR3 is 16 residues long. Per germline, CDR1 SNHLY and CDR2 FYNNEI. CDR3 amino acids: CASSEAVSSYNSPLHF. The CDR3 DNA sequence: TGTGCCAGCAGTGAAGCGGTGAGCTCCTATAATTCACCCCTCCACTTT.

This clone was picked up one time. The rearrangement links TRBV30 to TRBJ1-5; possible D gene TRBD1, 6 bases. Trimming left V 0 bases short and J 5 bases short, with 11 bases between. The germline CDR1 and CDR2 sequences are GTSNPN and SVGIG (reference sequence). This CDR3 is built from 14 residues. The DNA for the CDR3 is TGTGCCTGGAGTGTAGGGGGAGGGGATCAGCCCCAGCATTTT. Its translation is CAWSVGGGDQPQHF.

The DNA for the CDR3 is TGTGCCAGCAGCTTGACAGGTGCCTACGAGCAGTACTTC. Protein product: CASSLTGAYEQYF. V is TRBV11-3 and J is TRBJ2-5; perhaps TRBD1 as D (6 bases). The end of the DNA is better explained by TRBJ2-7, so the J call may be wrong. Germline loops: CDR1 SGHNT, CDR2 YENEEA. The CDR3 spans 13 residues.

The rearrangement links TRBV5-1 to TRBJ1-4; TRBD1 matches 10 bases. The CDR3 totals 19 residues. V dropped 4 bases and J dropped 8; count of bases not matched to a gene: 20. Germline V gene lookup returns CDR1 SGHRS and CDR2 YFSETQ. CDR3 region: CASSEVGGDRGLLREKLFF. DNA for the CDR3: TGCGCCAGCAGCGAGGTGGGTGGGGACAGGGGTCTTCTTAGGGAAAAACTGTTTTTT.

This clone showed up just a few times. The J gene is TRBJ1-3, the V gene TRBV4-1; the D gene is possibly TRBD1 (6 bases). V lost 5 bases to trimming and J lost 0 bases, with 14 bases between them. Germline CDR1 is MGHRA and CDR2 is YSYEKL. CDR3 size: 16 residues. CDR3 protein: CASSIGRGPSGNTIYF. CDR3 DNA sequence: TGCGCCAGCAGCATTGGCAGGGGTCCCTCTGGAAACACCATATATTTT.

The gene calls are TRBV19 and TRBJ1-6; a possible D gene is TRBD1 (6 bases). The CDR3 is 13 amino acids. V lost 4 bases and J 7 bases, leaving 8 bases between the germline ends. Per germline, CDR1 LNHDA and CDR2 SQIVND (reference sequence). The CDR3 nucleotides are TGTGCCAGTAGTACCGACAGGAATTCACCCCTCCACTTT. Amino acid sequence: CASSTDRNSPLHF.

The chain recombines TRBV10-1 with TRBJ1-5; D is unclear. V was clipped by 0 bases and J by 9 bases, with 9 bases between them. Germline V CDR1 and CDR2: WNHNN, SYGVQD (reference sequence). The CDR3 runs 13 residues. Here the CDR3 reads CASSESSGRPQHF. In nucleotides, the CDR3 is TGCGCCAGCAGTGAGTCGTCGGGTCGGCCCCAGCATTTT.

The chain has TRBV7-3 and TRBJ2-7; a possible D gene is TRBD1 (6 bases). Between the trimmed V and J ends, which lost 5 bases and 2 bases, there was a span of 16 bases. Germline V CDR1 and CDR2: SGHTA, FQGTGA. This CDR3 has 15 residues. CDR3 nucleotide sequence: TGTGCCAGCAGCCCAACCCGGGACAACCCCTACGAGCAGTACTTC. Protein: CASSPTRDNPYEQYF.

With regard to this clone: Distinct nucleotide sequences in the sample also encode this CDR3. This chain joins TRBV11-1 and TRBJ2-1, with 8 bases aligning to TRBD2. Germline loops: CDR1 SGHAT, CDR2 FQDESV (reference sequence). The length of the CDR3 is 16 residues. The ends lost 0 bases at V and 2 bases at J; junction bases unmatched: 3. Here the CDR3 reads CASSLASGGAYNEQFF. CDR3 in DNA: TGTGCCAGCAGCTTAGCCAGCGGGGGAGCCTACAATGAGCAGTTCTTC.

The chain carries TRBV19 and TRBJ2-1; 7 bases align to TRBD1. The CDR3 extends over 15 amino acids. Trimming at V came to 3 bases and at J to 5 bases, leaving 7 bases not matched to a gene. Per the germline V gene, CDR1 is LNHDA and CDR2 is SQIVND (reference sequence). DNA of the CDR3: TGTGCCAGTAGTATGCCGACAGGGAGCCACAATGAGCAGTTCTTC. As protein: CASSMPTGSHNEQFF.

The CDR3 loop reads CASSVTSGGSGEQYF. The CDR3 coding sequence is TGTGCCAGCAGCGTGACTAGCGGGGGATCGGGCGAGCAGTACTTC. The genes are TRBV7-8 and TRBJ2-7, with 12 bases that match TRBD2. V lost 5 bases and J lost 6; bases outside the gene matches: 8. Germline V gene data show CDR1 as SGHVS and CDR2 as FQNEAQ. CDR3 length equals 15 residues.

V is TRBV23-1 and J is TRBJ1-2; no reliable D call. TRBV23-1 is labeled an ORF, and its function is uncertain. The CDR3 is made up of 14 amino acids. Trimming took 3 bases from V and 5 from J, leaving 13 bases between them. As DNA, the CDR3 is TGCGCCAGCAGTCATGATAAAGAGAGGTATGGCTACACCTTC. Translated, it gives CASSHDKERYGYTF.

The chain links TRBV5-6 to TRBJ2-1; D possibly corresponds to TRBD1 (6 bases). Germline CDR1 SGHDT, CDR2 YYEEEE. This CDR3 has 15 residues. V was cut by 3 bases and J by 2 bases, with 12 bases left in between. CDR3 DNA sequence: TGTGCCAGCAGCTCCCCCAGGGGCCCCTACAATGAGCAGTTCTTC. Protein sequence: CASSSPRGPYNEQFF.

The chain couples TRBV30 to TRBJ1-2, with a possible D match to TRBD1 (6 bases). Trimming took 7 bases from V and 2 from J, leaving 8 bases between them. The CDR3 contains 11 residues. From germline, CDR1 is GTSNPN and CDR2 SVGIG (reference sequence). CDR3 coding DNA: TGTGCCTCAGGGGACAACTATGGCTACACCTTC. Translation: CASGDNYGYTF. Using reference TRBV30 and TRBJ1-2 for the parts outside the CDR3, the full variable domain is SQTIHQWPATLVQPVGSPLSLECTVEGTSNPNLYWYRQAAGRGLQLLFYSVGIGQISSEVPQNLSASRPQDRQFILSSKKLLLSDSGFYLCASGDNYGYTFGSGTRLTVV.

The rearrangement links TRBV30 to TRBJ1-5; 9 bases are a match to TRBD1. Germline lookup yields CDR1 GTSNPN and CDR2 SVGIG (reference sequence). The CDR3 runs to 18 residues. J lost 6 bases, V lost 5 bases, and 20 bases had no gene match. CDR3 bases: TGTGCCTGGGCTCGCGGCGCTACAGGGGGCGCATTTCCTCAGCCCCAGCATTTT. It specifies CAWARGATGGAFPQPQHF.

This clone was seen just once. The chain is built from TRBV5-1 and TRBJ1-2; the match to TRBD1 covers 8 bases. This CDR3 comprises 14 residues. The V gene end was trimmed by 5 bases and the J gene end by 3 bases; junction bases not matched to a gene: 6. From germline, CDR1 is SGHRS and CDR2 YFSETQ. In nucleotides, the CDR3 is TGCGCCAGCAGTTCCTCACAGGGGGACTATGGCTACACCTTC. Protein sequence: CASSSSQGDYGYTF.